The entry below gives a single T cell receptor (beta chain) sequence along with its context. Its antigen is undetermined. Healthy bone marrow donors made up the donor group. The CDR3 totals 14 residues. Trimming cost V 5 bases and J 3 bases; bases outside gene matches: 6. Germline CDR1 is MDHEN and CDR2 is SYDVKM. This sample stems from a study of cytomegalovirus exposure and HLA in healthy donors. Notes on the study in general: Later analysis identified several of the most significant clusters that appeared linked to common viral pathogens. Analyses of presence and absence presupposed an approximately uniform sequencing depth across donors.

The PCR contained 60 Vbeta and 13 Jbeta primers. Sequencing was performed with immunoSEQ multiplex PCR; in TCRdb, only in-frame clones are kept and a portion is missing. Of over 75,000 clones detected, more than 60% appear once; the ten largest clones hold less than 9.5%. The TCR comes from a man aged 50 to 60 in good health and CMV-seropositive. Sequencing used PBMCs. The genes are TRBV28 and TRBJ1-1; 7 bases match TRBD1. This CDR3 is CASSTGRGDTEAFF. The DNA of the CDR3 is TGTGCCAGCAGTACGGGCAGGGGGGACACTGAAGCTTTCTTT.